The next 31 T cell receptor beta chains were all read from a single sample in a study of beta chain features in type 1 diabetes. The study reverse transcribed the entire isolated RNA, so it sequenced expressed TCRB transcripts. Some clones are missing from TCRdb's copy, which holds only in-frame ones; the method was immunoSEQ multiplex PCR. The sample lists a few hundred thousand clones; roughly 30% were seen once. The sample taken for sequencing was central memory CD4+ T cells from blood. The receptors stem from a young man in good health.

The chain employs TRBV5-4 and TRBJ2-2; D is perhaps TRBD1 (5 bases). Trimming left V 5 bases short and J 3 bases short, with 8 bases between. Germline V gene sequence: CDR1 SGHNT, CDR2 YYREEE (reference sequence). The CDR3 runs to 13 residues. The CDR3 DNA sequence: TGTGCCAGCAGTGACAGATACACCGGGGAGCTGTTTTTT. This encodes CASSDRYTGELFF.

This sequence joins TRBV2 and TRBJ2-5, with D perhaps matching TRBD1 or TRBD2 (5 bases each). The CDR3 contains 12 residues. Germline V gene lookup returns CDR1 SNHLY and CDR2 FYNNEI. The CDR3 region is CAIGTHQETQYF. In DNA form, the CDR3 reads TGTGCTATAGGGACGCACCAAGAGACCCAGTACTTC.

This clone was counted only a few times. The chain combines TRBV5-1 with TRBJ2-1, with D perhaps being TRBD1 or TRBD2 (5 bases each). V lost 1 base and J lost 6, with 14 bases in between. The CDR3 length is 15 residues. Germline V gene lookup returns CDR1 SGHRS and CDR2 YFSETQ. The DNA of the CDR3 is TGCGCCAGCAGCTTGATGGGGGATTCTCCCAATGAGCAGTTCTTC. Translated: CASSLMGDSPNEQFF. Full variable domain (rest looked up from reference TRBV5-1 and TRBJ2-1): KAGVTQTPRYLIKTRGQQVTLSCSPISGHRSVSWYQQTPGQGLQFLFEYFSETQRNKGNFPGRFSGRQFSNSRSEMNVSTLELGDSALYLCASSLMGDSPNEQFFGPGTRLTVL.

This clone was picked up a small number of times. The rearrangement uses TRBV19 and TRBJ2-1; possibly TRBD2 for D (6 bases). The V gene lost 4 bases and the J gene lost 0 bases, with 16 bases spanning the gap. Germline V gene data show CDR1 as LNHDA and CDR2 as SQIVND (reference sequence). The CDR3 extends over 17 amino acids. The CDR3: CASSTLTSLSSYNEQFF. In DNA form, the CDR3 reads TGTGCCAGTAGTACCCTAACTAGCCTGAGCTCCTACAATGAGCAGTTCTTC.

This chain links TRBV11-2 with TRBJ2-1; D could derive from TRBD1 or TRBD2 (5 bases each). This CDR3 has 15 residues. From germline, CDR1 is SGHAT and CDR2 FQNNGV. V was clipped by 1 base and J by 2 bases, with 9 bases between them. The CDR3 here is CASSLVSGPYNEQFF. In DNA, the CDR3 is TGTGCCAGCAGCTTAGTATCGGGACCCTACAATGAGCAGTTCTTC.

This clone was observed a handful of times. The chain has TRBV18 and TRBJ2-2; D call uncertain. The V gene lost 2 bases and the J gene lost 4 bases, with 11 bases spanning the gap. Germline CDR1 and CDR2: KGHSH and LQKENI. This CDR3 comprises 15 residues. CDR3 bases: TGTGCCAGCTCACCATTAGGAAGTTTCACCGGGGAGCTGTTTTTT. Protein: CASSPLGSFTGELFF. Full variable domain (remainder filled in from reference TRBV18 and TRBJ2-2): NAGVMQNPRHLVRRRGQEARLRCSPMKGHSHVYWYRQLPEEGLKFMVYLQKENIIDESGMPKERFSAEFPKEGPSILRIQQVVRGDSAAYFCASSPLGSFTGELFFGEGSRLTVL.

CDR3 nucleotide sequence: TGCAGCGTCCGGGAGGGCTCCTACAATGAGCAGTTCTTC. It translates to CSVREGSYNEQFF. The chain combines TRBV29-1 with TRBJ2-1; TRBD2 agrees at 8 bases. Per germline, CDR1 SQVTM and CDR2 ANQGSEA. The J segment lost 0 bases and the V segment lost 6 bases, leaving 1 base of the junction unmatched. The CDR3 spans 13 residues.

This clone was seen just once. The V call is TRBV6-1, the J call TRBJ1-2; tentative D call: TRBD1 (5 bases). The CDR3 is 14 residues long. CDR1 MNHNS and CDR2 SASEGT come from the germline V gene. V was shortened by 2 bases and J by 8 bases, with 15 bases between the two germline ends. CDR3 DNA: TGTGCCAGCAGTGAAACTGGGAGGGGCTGGGGCTACACCTTC. This gives the protein CASSETGRGWGYTF.

This clone was seen only a few times. The rearrangement joins TRBV30 to TRBJ1-1; the D gene is possibly TRBD1 (6 bases). The CDR3 length is 14 residues. CDR1 and CDR2 from the germline V gene are GTSNPN and SVGIG (reference sequence). The V end was cut by 4 bases, the J end by 5 bases, with 17 bases between. CDR3 region: CAWNEQGVRTEAFF. The CDR3 coding sequence is TGTGCCTGGAACGAACAGGGAGTAAGGACTGAAGCTTTCTTT.

This rearrangement joins TRBV5-4 to TRBJ2-3; 8 bases match TRBD2. Trimming at V came to 1 base and at J to 4 bases, leaving 8 bases not matched to a gene. From germline, CDR1 is SGHNT and CDR2 YYREEE (reference sequence). The CDR3 extends over 16 amino acids. CDR3 in DNA: TGTGCCAGCAGCTTGCCCTCGGCGGGGGGAGCAGATACGCAGTATTTT. It yields the protein CASSLPSAGGADTQYF.

This chain connects TRBV19 to TRBJ1-6; D may be TRBD1 (5 bases). CDR3 size: 19 residues. Trimming removed 6 bases from V and 0 bases from J, with 21 bases in between. Germline V gene lookup returns CDR1 LNHDA and CDR2 SQIVND (reference sequence). This CDR3 is CASSLLFRDVSSYNSPLHF. The CDR3 DNA is TGTGCCAGTAGCCTCTTGTTCCGGGACGTGAGCTCCTATAATTCACCCCTCCACTTT.

This rearrangement joins TRBV7-9 to TRBJ2-5; TRBD1 matches 7 bases. CDR3 length: 15 amino acids. The germline V gene encodes CDR1 SEHNR and CDR2 FQNEAQ (reference sequence). With 1 base clipped from V and 2 bases from J, the junction kept 4 bases outside the gene matches. This chain's CDR3 is CASSLGQGNQETQYF. Here the CDR3 DNA reads TGTGCCAGCAGCTTAGGACAGGGCAATCAAGAGACCCAGTACTTC.

The chain is built from TRBV19 and TRBJ1-2, with TRBD1 matching 11 bases. The CDR3 is 14 residues long. CDR1 is LNHDA and CDR2 is SQIVND in the germline V gene (reference sequence). The V and J ends lost 6 bases and 3 bases, in that order; junction bases with no gene match: 3. The CDR3, as DNA: TGTGCCAGTAGACGGACAGGGGGCGACTATGGCTACACCTTC. It specifies CASRRTGGDYGYTF.

The CDR3 sequence: CASSLDYRPSETQYF. CDR3 in DNA: TGTGCCAGCAGCTTAGATTATCGTCCGTCGGAGACCCAGTACTTC. This chain uses TRBV11-2 with TRBJ2-5; no reliable D call. The V end was cut by 0 bases, the J end by 5 bases, with 13 bases between. Germline values: CDR1 SGHAT, CDR2 FQNNGV. The CDR3 is 15 amino acids.

This clone has only a few counts. V is TRBV7-2 and J is TRBJ2-5, with D hard to call. Germline CDR1 reads SGHTA; CDR2 reads FQGNSA. The CDR3 is 15 residues long. The V gene lost 4 bases and the J gene lost 6 bases, with 18 bases spanning the gap. In DNA form, the CDR3 reads TGTGCCAGCAGCTCCCCTTATGAAGGCAGGCAGACCCAGTACTTC. It is translated as CASSSPYEGRQTQYF. The complete variable domain, with remaining parts taken from reference TRBV7-2 and TRBJ2-5, reads GAGVSQSPSNKVTEKGKDVELRCDPISGHTALYWYRQSLGQGLEFLIYFQGNSAPDKSGLPSDRFSAERTGGSVSTLTIQRTQQEDSAVYLCASSSPYEGRQTQYFGPGTRLLVL.

This chain links TRBV2 with TRBJ1-2; D is undetermined. CDR1 and CDR2 from the germline V gene are SNHLY and FYNNEI. V was trimmed by 7 bases and J by 4 bases, leaving 7 bases between them. The CDR3 contains 11 residues. CDR3 coding DNA: TGTGCCAGCAAACAGTCCTATGGCTACACCTTC. This gives the protein CASKQSYGYTF.

Notes on this clone: Other DNA sequences in this sample translate to the same CDR3. V is TRBV7-2 and J is TRBJ1-5, with a possible D match to TRBD1 (5 bases). Germline lookup yields CDR1 SGHTA and CDR2 FQGNSA. The CDR3 is 15 residues long. The V end lost 1 base, the J end lost 1 base, and 8 bases lay between the germline ends. CDR3 region: CASSLDGGSNQPQHF. In nucleotides, the CDR3 is TGTGCCAGCAGCTTAGACGGGGGAAGCAATCAGCCCCAGCATTTT.

This clone was observed a handful of times. This chain links TRBV6-1 with TRBJ1-1, with a possible D match to TRBD1 (5 bases). V was clipped by 10 bases and J by 5 bases, with 20 bases between them. The germline V gene encodes CDR1 MNHNS and CDR2 SASEGT. The CDR3 consists of 14 residues. CDR3: CATTRQSGKTEAFF. CDR3 bases: TGTGCCACCACTCGACAGAGTGGAAAAACTGAAGCTTTCTTT.

There are a few counts of this clone. The CDR3 here is CASSRQGGGYTF. The CDR3 nucleotides are TGTGCCAGCAGTAGACAGGGTGGTGGCTACACCTTC. The gene calls are TRBV28 and TRBJ1-2; TRBD1 matches 7 bases. Germline assignment: CDR1 MDHEN and CDR2 SYDVKM. The length of the CDR3 is 12 residues. J was trimmed by 7 bases and V by 5 bases; bases with no gene match: 4.

The chain carries TRBV5-1 and TRBJ2-7; 9 positions match TRBD1. The CDR3 extends over 15 amino acids. Germline V CDR1 and CDR2: SGHRS, YFSETQ. Germline trimming cut 4 bases from V and 4 bases from J; bases unmatched to any gene: 9. The DNA of the CDR3 is TGCGCCAGCAGCCCCCCCGGGACAGGGTCGTACGAGCAGTACTTC. It translates to CASSPPGTGSYEQYF.

V gene TRBV7-2 combines with J gene TRBJ2-5; D gene ambiguous. The CDR3 consists of 16 residues. CDR1 is SGHTA, CDR2 FQGNSA, per germline. Trimming cost V 0 bases and J 1 base, with 12 bases left between them. CDR3 sequence (DNA): TGTGCCAGCAGCTTAGCGCATTTAGGCAGCCAAGAGACCCAGTACTTC. The encoded protein is CASSLAHLGSQETQYF.

V and J are TRBV6-5 and TRBJ1-1; TRBD1 matches 7 bases. The germline V gene encodes CDR1 MNHEY and CDR2 SVGAGI. Germline trimming cut 5 bases from V and 7 bases from J; bases unmatched to any gene: 10. CDR3 length: 14 residues. CDR3 loop: CASSHQTGRGEAFF. In DNA, the CDR3 is TGTGCCAGCAGTCATCAGACAGGGCGAGGTGAAGCTTTCTTT.

The rearrangement links TRBV18 to TRBJ2-1; D remains ambiguous. This CDR3 spans 12 amino acids. Germline assignment: CDR1 KGHSH and CDR2 LQKENI. V gave up 6 bases and J gave up 7 bases, with 10 bases separating them. The DNA of the CDR3 is TGTGCCAGCTCCTCGGGTGGAAATGAGCAGTTCTTC. This translates into CASSSGGNEQFF.

The chain carries TRBV2 and TRBJ2-1; D is unclear. Between the trimmed V and J ends, which lost 6 bases and 0 bases, there was a span of 9 bases. The germline CDR1 and CDR2 sequences are SNHLY and FYNNEI. The CDR3 is 14 residues long. The CDR3 is CASRGLSSYNEQFF. The CDR3 nucleotides read TGTGCCAGCAGGGGCCTCAGCTCCTACAATGAGCAGTTCTTC. Based on the CDR3 plus reference TRBV2 and TRBJ2-1, the full variable domain is EPEVTQTPSHQVTQMGQEVILRCVPISNHLYFYWYRQILGQKVEFLVSFYNNEISEKSEIFDDQFSVERPDGSNFTLKIRSTKLEDSAMYFCASRGLSSYNEQFFGPGTRLTVL.

CDR3 amino acids: CASSGVSSEQYF. DNA for the CDR3: TGTGCCAGCAGCGGAGTGAGTAGCGAGCAGTACTTC. The chain uses TRBV14 and TRBJ2-7; D remains unclear. The length of the CDR3 is 12 residues. Germline CDR1 is SGHDN and CDR2 is FVKESK. Trimming stripped 5 bases from V and 6 bases from J, with 11 bases between.

This chain uses TRBV6-5 with TRBJ2-7; a possible D gene is TRBD2 (6 bases). The CDR3 contains 11 residues. V lost 5 bases, J lost 9 bases, and 11 bases lay in between. Germline V CDR1 and CDR2: MNHEY, SVGAGI. CDR3 bases: TGTGCCAGCAGTACACGGGAGCTGCAGTACTTC. Amino acids: CASSTRELQYF.

The rearrangement uses TRBV7-2 and TRBJ1-2; D is undetermined. The V gene lost 3 bases and the J gene lost 4 bases, with 6 bases spanning the gap. Germline CDR1 and CDR2: SGHTA and FQGNSA. This CDR3 spans 12 amino acids. The CDR3 DNA sequence: TGTGCCAGCAGCTTGAGGTCCTATGGCTACACCTTC. The encoded protein is CASSLRSYGYTF.

The CDR3 region has the DNA TGTGCCAGCTCATTTGGACGGTCCGGAGATGGCTACACCTTC. Its protein product is CASSFGRSGDGYTF. V and J are TRBV18 and TRBJ1-2, with D unresolved. This CDR3 spans 14 amino acids. Between the trimmed V and J ends, which lost 5 bases and 6 bases, there was a span of 16 bases. Germline V lookup: CDR1 KGHSH, CDR2 LQKENI.

This clone was seen a handful of times. The chain is built from TRBV10-3 and TRBJ2-7; D is possibly TRBD2 (6 bases). CDR3 length: 14 residues. CDR1 is ENHRY, CDR2 SYGVKD, per germline. The V gene lost 6 bases and the J gene lost 1 base, with 13 bases spanning the gap. The CDR3 loop is CAIRRGKVSYEQYF. The CDR3 DNA follows: TGTGCCATCAGGCGGGGCAAGGTATCCTACGAGCAGTACTTC.

This clone was counted only a few times. J is TRBJ2-3 and V is TRBV27, with D unclear. Trimming removed 6 bases from V and 1 base from J, with 11 bases in between. CDR1 is MNHEY, CDR2 SMNVEV, per germline (reference sequence). The CDR3 loop spans 14 amino acids. CDR3 nucleotides: TGTGCCAGCAGCGAGGATCTAGGCACAGATACGCAGTATTTT. It yields the protein CASSEDLGTDTQYF.

The chain recombines TRBV7-6 with TRBJ1-1, with a tentative D call TRBD1 (5 bases). Germline loops: CDR1 SGHVS, CDR2 FNYEAQ. Trimming removed 5 bases from V and 5 bases from J, with 12 bases in between. CDR3 size: 13 residues. CDR3 protein: CASSARQRTEAFF. CDR3 nucleotides: TGTGCCAGCAGCGCCCGACAGAGGACTGAAGCTTTCTTT.